These 3 T cell receptor beta chains were all obtained from the same sample, sequenced in a study of Graves' ophthalmopathy and Graves' hyperthyroidism. The authors amplified TCR beta CDR3 regions, and they did so from RNA transcripts for repertoire sequencing. Following a first-round RT-PCR that used HTBI primers, a second-round multiplex PCR was carried out. TCRdb reprocessed the multiplex PCR reads with MiXCR, giving one entry per CDR3 protein. The sample lists 300,000 to 500,000 distinct CDR3 sequences, roughly 14% occurring once. Material: peripheral blood. These receptors were collected from a woman aged 18-29 years with stable Graves' hyperthyroidism.

The J gene is TRBJ1-1, the V gene TRBV6-2 or TRBV6-3; TRBD1 matches at 8 bases. Germline V gene sequence: CDR1 MNHEY, CDR2 SVGEGT. V was pared by 4 bases and J by 0 bases, with 7 bases of the junction left unmatched. The CDR3 sequence is 16 residues long. The CDR3 is CASSSNRGRMNTEAFF. The DNA for the CDR3 is TGTGCCAGCAGTTCTAACAGGGGGAGGATGAACACTGAAGCTTTCTTT.

This clonotype was found many times. This sequence joins TRBV12-3 or TRBV12-4 and TRBJ2-5; TRBD2 matches at 10 bases. CDR3 length equals 16 residues. The J segment lost 3 bases and the V segment lost 3 bases, leaving 7 bases of the junction unmatched. CDR3 nucleotides: TGTGCCAGCAGTTTTGTAGCGGGGGGCTCCGAAGAGACCCAGTACTTC. This sequence encodes CASSFVAGGSEETQYF.

The chain carries TRBV5-1 and TRBJ2-5; D uncertain. The CDR3 loop spans 13 amino acids. Trimming took 0 bases from V and 8 from J, leaving 11 bases between them. CDR1 is SGHRS, CDR2 YFSETQ, per germline. The CDR3 sequence: CASSLAFLSTQYF. The CDR3 DNA follows: TGCGCCAGCAGCTTGGCCTTCTTGTCCACCCAGTACTTC.